The sequence of this TCR beta chain was determined in a study of identical twins. General study results and limits: Among monozygotic twins, out-of-frame TCR alpha sharing exceeded what models predicted.

This clonotype was detected ten times or more. Antigen specificity is unknown. TCRdb re-analysed the 5' RACE reads in MiXCR, keeping a single row per CDR3 protein. Here the sample spans 310,000 or so distinct CDR3 sequences, roughly 10% being singletons. Germline assignment: CDR1 LNHNV and CDR2 YYDKDF (reference sequence). The CDR3 consists of 15 residues. Trimming cost V 0 bases and J 4 bases, with 13 bases left between them. Another study also made use of these data, one on yellow fever vaccine responses in identical twins.

The sample taken for sequencing was CD8+ T cells sorted from blood. The V and J genes are TRBV15 and TRBJ2-7; a weak D match, TRBD1 (5 bases). This TCR derives from a woman aged 18-35 years in good health. CDR3 nucleotides: TGTGCCACCAGCAGAGATAATAGGGGTGTGTACGAGCAGTACTTC. This codes for CATSRDNRGVYEQYF.